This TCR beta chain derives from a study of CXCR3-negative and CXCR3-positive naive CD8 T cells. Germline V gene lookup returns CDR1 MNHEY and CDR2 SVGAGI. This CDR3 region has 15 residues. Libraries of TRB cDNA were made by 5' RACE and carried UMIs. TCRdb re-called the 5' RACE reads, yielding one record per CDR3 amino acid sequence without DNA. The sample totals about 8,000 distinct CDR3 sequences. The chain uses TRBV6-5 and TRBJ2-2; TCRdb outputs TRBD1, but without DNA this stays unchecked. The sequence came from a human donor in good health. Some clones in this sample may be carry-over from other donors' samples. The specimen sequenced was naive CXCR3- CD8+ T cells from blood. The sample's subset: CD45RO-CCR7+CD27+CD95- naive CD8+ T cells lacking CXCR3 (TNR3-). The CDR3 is CASSYRGPNTGELFF.